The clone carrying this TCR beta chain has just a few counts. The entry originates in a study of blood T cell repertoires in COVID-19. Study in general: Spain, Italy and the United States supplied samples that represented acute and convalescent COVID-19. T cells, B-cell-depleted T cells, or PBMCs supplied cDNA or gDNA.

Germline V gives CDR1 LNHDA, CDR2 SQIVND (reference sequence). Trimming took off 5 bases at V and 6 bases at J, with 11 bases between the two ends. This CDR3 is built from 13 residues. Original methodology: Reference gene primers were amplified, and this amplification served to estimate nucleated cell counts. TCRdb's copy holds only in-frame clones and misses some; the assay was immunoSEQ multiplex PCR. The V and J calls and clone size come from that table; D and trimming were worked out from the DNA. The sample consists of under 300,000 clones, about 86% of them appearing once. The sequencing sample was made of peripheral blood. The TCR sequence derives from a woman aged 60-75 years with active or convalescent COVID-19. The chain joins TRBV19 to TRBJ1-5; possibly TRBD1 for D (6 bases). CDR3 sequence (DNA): TGTGCCAGTAGTGGGACAATGGGTCAGCCCCAGCATTTT. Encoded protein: CASSGTMGQPQHF. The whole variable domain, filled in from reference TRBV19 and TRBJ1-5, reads DGGITQSPKYLFRKEGQNVTLSCEQNLNHDAMYWYRQDPGQGLRLIYYSQIVNDFQKGDIAEGYSVSREKKESFPLTVTSAQKNPTAFYLCASSGTMGQPQHFGDGTRLSIL.